Below, one TCR beta chain is given with its context. Antigen specificity is unknown. immunoSEQ v3.0 was run at survey level. The repertoire was sequenced with immunoSEQ multiplex PCR; TCRdb's copy has only in-frame clones and lacks some. Of 30,000 to 40,000 clones listed, about 94% are singletons. This entry belongs to a study of long-term antiretroviral therapy in people with HIV. Study results and limitations: Those clones which expanded before ART made up the dominant part of the repertoire at all time points. Post-ART samples showed increased diversity that remained below transplant donor control levels.

HIV-positive participants were all treated in the United States. Before DNA extraction, roughly 1-11 million cryopreserved PBMC were held in the samples. The length of the CDR3 is 14 residues. The germline gives CDR1 MGHRA, CDR2 YSYEKL. With V trimmed by 7 bases and J by 5 bases, 8 bases remained unmatched. The starting material was unsorted PBMCs, obtained about 5.1 years after starting antiretroviral therapy. V usage is TRBV4-1 and J usage is TRBJ2-1; 7 bases align to TRBD2. This TCR came from a woman aged 50 to 60 with HIV. CDR3 DNA sequence: TGCGCCAGCAACCACCCGGGGGGTGACAATGAGCAGTTCTTC. Its protein is CASNHPGGDNEQFF.